The TCR beta chain described here comes from a study of cytomegalovirus exposure and HLA in healthy donors. The CDR3 is made up of 15 amino acids. Losses at the gene ends were 5 bases for V and 4 bases for J; bases not matched to a gene: 8. CDR1 is SGHTA and CDR2 is FQGNSA in the germline V gene. PCR was performed using 60 Vbeta and 13 Jbeta primers. Assay used: immunoSEQ multiplex PCR; TCRdb lists only in-frame clones, some missing. This sample's clone table lists approximately 47,000 clones. Study observations and caveats: In vitro work confirmed that a few CMV-associated chains recognize CMV antigens.

Concerning this clone itself: Its antigen is currently unknown.

Sequenced sample: PBMCs. This clonotype was obtained from a male donor in good health and CMV-seronegative. The gene calls are TRBV7-2 and TRBJ2-5; 9 nucleotides align to TRBD1. The CDR3 sequence: CASSLGTGTRETQYF. The CDR3 coding sequence is TGTGCCAGCAGCCTCGGGACAGGGACCCGAGAGACCCAGTACTTC.